The rows below give T cell receptor beta chains drawn from one sample of a study of sequential checkpoint blockade in melanoma. Data came from immunoSEQ multiplex PCR; TCRdb stores just in-frame clones and leaves some out. The sample records about 35,000 clones, about four fifths being singletons. This sample comprised CD8+ T cells sorted from blood (inferred from file names), obtained from a patient given nivolumab and ipilimumab in sequence. These receptor sequences come from a human donor with melanoma. CDR3s include the opening cysteine and the closing phenylalanine or tryptophan. D genes are given only for firm matches. The size of a clone is reported for some rows only, either as once, few or many, or as a class for expanded clones.

CDR3aa | CDR3nt | v_gene | abundance | j_gene | d_gene
CASSESGTGAGEQYF | TGTGCCAGCAGTGAATCCGGGACAGGGGCTGGCGAGCAGTACTTC | TRBV6-1 | . | TRBJ2-7 | TRBD1
CASSYLTGFNEKLFF | TGTGCCAGCAGTTACCTGACAGGCTTTAATGAAAAACTGTTTTTT | TRBV7-9 | . | TRBJ1-4 | .
CASSVGDSSYEQYF | TGTGCCAGCAGCGTAGGGGACAGCTCCTACGAGCAGTACTTC | TRBV9 | once | TRBJ2-7 | TRBD1
CASTQVQTTQETQYF | TGTGCCAGCACCCAAGTACAGACTACTCAAGAGACCCAGTACTTC | TRBV21-1 | . | TRBJ2-5 | .
CASSTSGAYSGNTIYF | TGTGCCAGCAGCACATCAGGGGCCTACTCTGGAAACACCATATATTTT | TRBV13 | few | TRBJ1-3 | .
CASSTGYEQYF | TGTGCCAGCAGCACAGGCTACGAGCAGTACTTC | TRBV6-1 | . | TRBJ2-7 | .
CASHIGGEQYF | TGTGCCAGCCACATCGGGGGCGAGCAGTACTTC | TRBV28 | . | TRBJ2-7 | .
CASSSLTGDYGYTF | TGCGCCAGCAGCTCATTGACAGGGGACTATGGCTACACCTTC | TRBV5-1 | . | TRBJ1-2 | TRBD1
CSVEDNRGTYGYTF | TGCAGCGTTGAAGATAACAGGGGAACCTATGGCTACACCTTC | TRBV29-1 | once | TRBJ1-2 | TRBD1
CASSLRGGSYNEQFF | TGCGCCAGCAGCCTAAGGGGGGGATCCTACAATGAGCAGTTCTTC | TRBV5-1 | . | TRBJ2-1 | .
CASSQTGSEETQYF | TGTGCCAGCAGCCAGACAGGGTCGGAAGAGACCCAGTACTTC | TRBV27 | . | TRBJ2-5 | TRBD1
CASGAYYNEQFF | TGTGCCAGCGGGGCATACTACAATGAGCAGTTCTTC | TRBV6-6 | once | TRBJ2-1 | .
CASSQSVTSSSTDTQYF | TGTGCCAGCAGCCAATCGGTGACTAGCTCTAGCACAGATACGCAGTATTTT | TRBV16 | . | TRBJ2-3 | TRBD2
CASSEVNGGEIYEQYF | TGTGCCAGCAGTGAAGTTAACGGGGGGGAAATATACGAGCAGTACTTC | TRBV6-1 | . | TRBJ2-7 | TRBD2
CASSDGRGFDTEAFF | TGTGCCAGCTCAGACGGGCGGGGGTTCGACACTGAAGCTTTCTTT | TRBV18 | . | TRBJ1-1 | .
CASSRSVYNEQFF | TGTGCCAGCAGTCGGTCCGTTTACAATGAGCAGTTCTTC | TRBV27 | once | TRBJ2-1 | .
CASSLGQGAVEQYF | TGCGCCAGCAGCCTCGGACAGGGGGCGGTCGAGCAGTACTTC | TRBV4-1 | . | TRBJ2-7 | TRBD1
CASRESAFPGETQYF | TGTGCCAGCAGGGAATCGGCCTTCCCGGGGGAGACCCAGTACTTC | TRBV25-1 | . | TRBJ2-5 | .
CASSPGQSSYNSPLHF | TGCGCCAGCAGCCCAGGACAGAGCTCCTATAATTCACCCCTCCACTTT | TRBV4-1 | once | TRBJ1-6 | .
CASNLEPGILGNQPQHF | TGTGCCAGCAACCTAGAGCCGGGGATCCTTGGCAATCAGCCCCAGCATTTT | TRBV28 | . | TRBJ1-5 | .
CASSIAGQGNNEQFF | TGTGCCAGTAGTATAGCGGGACAGGGAAACAATGAGCAGTTCTTC | TRBV19 | . | TRBJ2-1 | TRBD1
CASGLEDINQPQHF | TGTGCTAGTGGTTTAGAGGACATCAATCAGCCCCAGCATTTT | TRBV12-5 | . | TRBJ1-5 | .
CASSQGRAYEQYF | TGCGCCAGCAGCCAAGGTCGGGCCTACGAGCAGTACTTC | TRBV4-1 | . | TRBJ2-7 | .
CASSYTGTGVDEQFF | TGTGCCAGCAGTTATACCGGGACAGGGGTCGATGAGCAGTTCTTC | TRBV6-6 | . | TRBJ2-1 | TRBD1
CASSLARFLTGQETQYF | TGTGCCAGCAGCTTAGCCCGGTTTCTGACAGGACAAGAGACCCAGTACTTC | TRBV7-9 | . | TRBJ2-5 | .
CSATGTGSYEQYF | TGCAGCGCCACCGGGACAGGCTCCTACGAGCAGTACTTC | TRBV29-1 | . | TRBJ2-7 | TRBD1
CASSEKTGVDTEAFF | TGTGCCAGCAGTGAAAAGACAGGGGTGGACACTGAAGCTTTCTTT | TRBV2 | . | TRBJ1-1 | TRBD1
CASSSRTNDYEQYF | TGTGCCAGCAGCTCCCGGACCAACGACTACGAGCAGTACTTC | TRBV7-9 | . | TRBJ2-7 | .
CASRIRQGPTDTQYF | TGTGCCAGCAGAATTCGACAGGGGCCCACAGATACGCAGTATTTT | TRBV28 | . | TRBJ2-3 | TRBD1
CASSYSYSSYEQYF | TGTGCCAGCAGTTACTCGTACAGTTCTTACGAGCAGTACTTC | TRBV6-5 | . | TRBJ2-7 | .
CASSEAVLYEQYF | TGTGCCAGCAGTGAAGCGGTACTCTACGAGCAGTACTTC | TRBV6-1 | . | TRBJ2-7 | .
CASTHRSVYSNQPQHF | TGTGCCAGCACCCACCGCAGCGTCTATAGCAATCAGCCCCAGCATTTT | TRBV5-4 | . | TRBJ1-5 | .
CAWSLWGVAGELFF | TGTGCCTGGAGTCTCTGGGGGGTGGCCGGGGAGCTGTTTTTT | TRBV30 | . | TRBJ2-2 | .
CASRQGNEKLFF | TGCGCCAGCAGACAGGGGAATGAAAAACTGTTTTTT | TRBV5-1 | once | TRBJ1-4 | TRBD1
CAFEGDMNTEAFF | TGTGCCTTTGAAGGGGACATGAACACTGAAGCTTTCTTT | TRBV30 | . | TRBJ1-1 | .
CASSLGLNEQYF | TGTGCCAGCAGTTTAGGCCTCAACGAGCAGTACTTC | TRBV28 | . | TRBJ2-7 | .
CASSPSGTGDNEQFF | TGTGCCAGCAGCCCCTCCGGGACAGGGGACAATGAGCAGTTCTTC | TRBV7-9 | . | TRBJ2-1 | TRBD1
CASSQDPGVQNYGYTF | TGCGCCAGCAGCCAAGATCCGGGGGTACAGAACTATGGCTACACCTTC | TRBV4-1 | . | TRBJ1-2 | .
CASSWGQYNEQFF | TGTGCCAGCAGTTGGGGACAGTACAATGAGCAGTTCTTC | TRBV11-3 | . | TRBJ2-1 | TRBD1
CASSHPGTSANWDEQFF | TGTGCCAGCAGCCATCCCGGGACTAGCGCTAATTGGGATGAGCAGTTCTTC | TRBV13 | . | TRBJ2-1 | TRBD2
CASSLGQGADEQYF | TGCGCCAGCAGCTTGGGGCAGGGTGCCGACGAGCAGTACTTC | TRBV5-1 | . | TRBJ2-7 | .
CASSLARGYEQYF | TGTGCCAGCAGCTTGGCGCGCGGCTACGAGCAGTACTTC | TRBV5-4 | . | TRBJ2-7 | .
CASSTGTGVTGELFF | TGCGCCAGCAGCACCGGGACAGGAGTCACCGGGGAGCTGTTTTTT | TRBV5-1 | once | TRBJ2-2 | TRBD1
CASSQGTGGATEAFF | TGCGCCAGCAGCCAAGGGACAGGGGGGGCCACTGAAGCTTTCTTT | TRBV4-1 | . | TRBJ1-1 | TRBD1
CASSSGVNEKLFF | TGTGCCAGCAGCTCGGGGGTTAATGAAAAACTGTTTTTT | TRBV7-9 | few | TRBJ1-4 | .
CASSFDRSSYEQYF | TGCGCCAGCAGCTTCGACAGGAGCTCCTACGAGCAGTACTTC | TRBV5-1 | . | TRBJ2-7 | .
CASSQEPDRDEQYF | TGCGCCAGCAGCCAAGAACCGGACAGGGACGAGCAGTACTTC | TRBV4-1 | . | TRBJ2-7 | TRBD1
CASSPGEKTISYNEQFF | TGTGCCAGCAGCCCTGGAGAGAAAACCATCTCCTACAATGAGCAGTTCTTC | TRBV7-2 | . | TRBJ2-1 | .
CASSIPLNEQFF | TGTGCCAGTAGTATCCCACTCAATGAGCAGTTCTTC | TRBV19 | . | TRBJ2-1 | .
CASRDYGTSGSHTQYF | TGTGCCAGCAGGGATTACGGGACTAGCGGGAGTCATACGCAGTATTTT | TRBV2 | . | TRBJ2-3 | TRBD2
CASSFAEYNEQFF | TGTGCCAGCAGCTTCGCGGAATACAATGAGCAGTTCTTC | TRBV7-6 | . | TRBJ2-1 | .
CATSLDSLRTDTQYF | TGTGCCACCAGTCTAGACAGCCTCCGCACAGATACGCAGTATTTT | TRBV15 | . | TRBJ2-3 | .
CASSLGSSFTYEQYF | TGTGCCAGCAGTTTGGGCAGCTCATTCACCTACGAGCAGTACTTC | TRBV27 | . | TRBJ2-7 | .
CASSSPPDNEQYF | TGTGCCAGCAGCTCCCCACCGGACAACGAGCAGTACTTC | TRBV13 | . | TRBJ2-7 | .
CASPGQGGYEQYF | TGTGCCAGTCCGGGACAGGGGGGCTACGAGCAGTACTTC | TRBV19 | . | TRBJ2-7 | TRBD1
CASSLVWGREQYF | TGTGCCAGCAGCTTAGTTTGGGGGCGCGAGCAGTACTTC | TRBV11-2 | few | TRBJ2-7 | .